This T cell receptor beta chain was obtained from a study of blood T cells in healthy people across ages. Then a second PCR, running about 6 to 11 cycles, was carried out with a sample-barcoded 5' primer and a J-beta primer mix. Each TCR beta cDNA got a 12-nucleotide random molecular identifier. TCRdb used MiXCR to reprocess the 5' RACE reads, holding one entry per CDR3 protein. The repertoire includes about 760,000 distinct CDR3 sequences, just under 25% of them detected once, and 9.4% sits in the top ten. Germline V lookup: CDR1 SQVTM, CDR2 ANQGSEA. The CDR3 totals 14 residues. Trimming cost V 4 bases and J 7 bases, with 16 bases left between them. These data were also reused for a study on T cells of mothers and their children. That study adds: Extraction yielded RNA that went, in full, into cDNA synthesis at about 1.5 ug per 15 ul. Detection of persistent microchimeric T cell clones did not occur.

The sample comprised blood. This chain connects TRBV29-1 to TRBJ2-2; D not resolved. The origin of this receptor is a boy aged 5-17 years in good health. CDR3 in DNA: TGCAGCGTTGCTCTCGACCCTCGCCTCGGGGAGCTGTTTTTT. It codes for CSVALDPRLGELFF.